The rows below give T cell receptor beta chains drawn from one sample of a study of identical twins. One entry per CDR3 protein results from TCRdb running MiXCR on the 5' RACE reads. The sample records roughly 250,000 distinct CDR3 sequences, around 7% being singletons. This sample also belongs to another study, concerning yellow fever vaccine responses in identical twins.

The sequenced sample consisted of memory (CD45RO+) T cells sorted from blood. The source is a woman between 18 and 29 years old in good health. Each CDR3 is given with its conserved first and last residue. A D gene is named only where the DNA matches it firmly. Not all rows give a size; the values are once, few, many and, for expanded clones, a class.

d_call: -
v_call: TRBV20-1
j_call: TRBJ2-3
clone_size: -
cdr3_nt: TGCAGTGCCCTCCCCATCCTTATCACAGATACGCAGTATTTT
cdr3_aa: CSALPILITDTQYF

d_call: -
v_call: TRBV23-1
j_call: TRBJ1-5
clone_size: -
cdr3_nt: TGCGCCAGCATCCCCGAGGGCGCGGCAGGGAATCAGCCCCAGCATTTT
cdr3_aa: CASIPEGAAGNQPQHF

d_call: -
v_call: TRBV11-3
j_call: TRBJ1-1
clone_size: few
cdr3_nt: TGTGCCAGCAGCTTGGTCGTCCAGCTGAACACTGAAGCTTTCTTT
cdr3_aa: CASSLVVQLNTEAFF

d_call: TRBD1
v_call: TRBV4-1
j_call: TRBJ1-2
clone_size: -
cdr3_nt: TGCGCCAGCAGCCAAGCCCAGGACAGGGCCAGTGGCTACACCTTC
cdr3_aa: CASSQAQDRASGYTF

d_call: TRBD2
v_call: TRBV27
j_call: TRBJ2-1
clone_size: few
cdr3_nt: TGTGCCAGCAGGGGACTAGCGGGGCGAGAGCAGTTCTTC
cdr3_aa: CASRGLAGREQFF

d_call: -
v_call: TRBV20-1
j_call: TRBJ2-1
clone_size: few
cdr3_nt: TGCAGTGCTAGAGATGACGAGAGGGACTACAATGAGCAGTTCTTC
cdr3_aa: CSARDDERDYNEQFF

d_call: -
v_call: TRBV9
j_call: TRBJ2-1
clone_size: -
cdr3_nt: TGTGCCAGCAGCGTAGAGTCTGAGCAGTTCTTC
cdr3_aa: CASSVESEQFF

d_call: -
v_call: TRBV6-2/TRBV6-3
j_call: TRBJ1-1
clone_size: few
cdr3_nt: TGTGCCAGCAGTTACTCTCGGCAGGGCCCCTTGAACACTGAAGCTTTCTTT
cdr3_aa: CASSYSRQGPLNTEAFF

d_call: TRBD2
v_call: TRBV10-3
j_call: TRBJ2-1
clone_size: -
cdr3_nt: TGTGCCATCAGTGACACATTAGCGGGGGGCGGATATGAGCAGTTCTTC
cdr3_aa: CAISDTLAGGGYEQFF

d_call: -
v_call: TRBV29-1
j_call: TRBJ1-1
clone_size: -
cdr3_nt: TGCAGCGTCACCTTGACAGGTATGAACACTGAAGCTTTCTTT
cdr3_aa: CSVTLTGMNTEAFF

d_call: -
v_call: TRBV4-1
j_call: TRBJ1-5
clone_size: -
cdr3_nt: TGCGCCAGCCTAACAGGCCGGGGGAATCAGCCCCAGCATTTT
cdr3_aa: CASLTGRGNQPQHF

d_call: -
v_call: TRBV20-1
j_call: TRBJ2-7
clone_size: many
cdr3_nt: TGCAGTGCTAGAGGGCTAGCCTCCGGCGAGCAGTACTTC
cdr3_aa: CSARGLASGEQYF

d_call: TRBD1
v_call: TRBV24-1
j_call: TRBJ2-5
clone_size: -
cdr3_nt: TGTGCCACCAGTGACAACCGACAGGGGGGAGAGACCCAGTACTTC
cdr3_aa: CATSDNRQGGETQYF

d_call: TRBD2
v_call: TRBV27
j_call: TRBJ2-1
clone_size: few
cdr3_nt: TGTGCCAGCACCCGCGGGAGGGCCGGGAACAATGAGCAGTTCTTC
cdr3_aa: CASTRGRAGNNEQFF

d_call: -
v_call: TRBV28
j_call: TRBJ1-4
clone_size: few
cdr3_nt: TGTGCCAGCAGTCCGCTGGGGGAAGGGGGTGAAAAACTGTTTTTT
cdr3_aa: CASSPLGEGGEKLFF

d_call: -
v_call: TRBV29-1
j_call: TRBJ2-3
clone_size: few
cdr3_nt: TGCAGTGGGACAACTAGCACAGATACGCAGTATTTT
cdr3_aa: CSGTTSTDTQYF

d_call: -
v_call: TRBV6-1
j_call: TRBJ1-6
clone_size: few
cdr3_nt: TGTGCCAGCAGTGAAGCAGGGGTTGCTAATTCACCCCTCCACTTT
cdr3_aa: CASSEAGVANSPLHF

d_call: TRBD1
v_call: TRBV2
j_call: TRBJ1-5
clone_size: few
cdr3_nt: TGTGCCAGCAGTGAAGGGACAGGGGGACAGCCCCAGCATTTT
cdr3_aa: CASSEGTGGQPQHF

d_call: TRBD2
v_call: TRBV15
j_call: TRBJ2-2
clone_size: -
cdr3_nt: TGTGCCACCAGCCCCGGGACTAGCTCCACCGGGGAGCTGTTTTTT
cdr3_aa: CATSPGTSSTGELFF

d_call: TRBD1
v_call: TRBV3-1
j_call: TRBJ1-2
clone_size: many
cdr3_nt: TGTGCCAGCAGTAGTGGGACAGTGGCTGGCTACACCTTC
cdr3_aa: CASSSGTVAGYTF

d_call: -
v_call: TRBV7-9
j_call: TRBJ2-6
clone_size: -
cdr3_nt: TGTGCCAGCAGCTTAGAACTTAGCGCGGTTGGGGCCAACGTCCTGACTTTC
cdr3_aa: CASSLELSAVGANVLTF

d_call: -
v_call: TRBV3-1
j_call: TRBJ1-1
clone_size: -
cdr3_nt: TGTGCCAGCAGCCCTACAGGGATGACTGAAGCTTTCTTT
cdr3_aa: CASSPTGMTEAFF

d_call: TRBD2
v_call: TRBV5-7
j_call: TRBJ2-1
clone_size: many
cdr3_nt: TGTGCCAGCACCCTTGGTGGGGCTAGCGGGAGGTCGGATGAGCAGTTCTTC
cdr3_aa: CASTLGGASGRSDEQFF

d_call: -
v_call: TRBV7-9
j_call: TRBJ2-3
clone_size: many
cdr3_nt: TGTGCCAGCAGCTTTTCAGGAAGCGGCACAGATACGCAGTATTTT
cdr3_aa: CASSFSGSGTDTQYF

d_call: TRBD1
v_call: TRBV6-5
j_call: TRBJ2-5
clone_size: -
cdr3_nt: TGTGCCAGCAGTTACGGGTCAGGGGGCCCGGAGACCCAGTACTTC
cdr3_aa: CASSYGSGGPETQYF

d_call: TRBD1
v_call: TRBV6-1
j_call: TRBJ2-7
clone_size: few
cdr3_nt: TGTGCCAGCAGTATGACGACAGGGGTCACCTACGAGCAGTACTTC
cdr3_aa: CASSMTTGVTYEQYF

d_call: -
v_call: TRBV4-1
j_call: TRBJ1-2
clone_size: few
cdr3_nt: TGCGCCAGCAGCCAAGAGTGGACCTCAAGGTACTATGGCTACACCTTC
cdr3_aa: CASSQEWTSRYYGYTF

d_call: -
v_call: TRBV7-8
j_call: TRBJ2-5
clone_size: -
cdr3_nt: TGTGCCAGCAGCCCAGGGACTGGGACGGAGACCCAGTACTTC
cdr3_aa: CASSPGTGTETQYF

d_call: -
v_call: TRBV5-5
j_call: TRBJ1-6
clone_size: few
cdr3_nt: TGTGCCAGCAGCTTGGTCAGGGGCTCACCCCTCCACTTT
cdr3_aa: CASSLVRGSPLHF

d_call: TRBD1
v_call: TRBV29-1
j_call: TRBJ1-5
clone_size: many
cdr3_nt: TGCAGCGTTGCACAGGGGGCAAGCAATCAGCCCCAGCATTTT
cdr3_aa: CSVAQGASNQPQHF

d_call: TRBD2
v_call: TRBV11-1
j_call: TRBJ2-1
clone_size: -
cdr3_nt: TGTGCCAGCAGCCCCCGGGTGGGTAGCGGGAGGGCCAGCTCCTACAATGAGCAGTTCTTC
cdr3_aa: CASSPRVGSGRASSYNEQFF

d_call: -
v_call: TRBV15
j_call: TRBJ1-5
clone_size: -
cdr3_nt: TGTGCCACCAGCCCCGAAGGGGGGAGTTCTCAGCCCCAGCATTTT
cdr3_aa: CATSPEGGSSQPQHF

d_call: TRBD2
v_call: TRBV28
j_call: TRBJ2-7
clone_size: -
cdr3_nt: TGTGCCAGCACTGCGGGAGGCGTGATCTACGAGCAGTACTTC
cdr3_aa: CASTAGGVIYEQYF

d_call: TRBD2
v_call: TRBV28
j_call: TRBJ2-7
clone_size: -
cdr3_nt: TGTGCCAGCAGTTTATTGGGGGATAGCGGGAGGCCCCCCTACGAGCAGTACTTC
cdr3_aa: CASSLLGDSGRPPYEQYF

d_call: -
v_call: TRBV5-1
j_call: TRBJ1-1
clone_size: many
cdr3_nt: TGCGCCAGCAGCACCGATAGACAGGCGACGAACACTGAAGCTTTCTTT
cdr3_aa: CASSTDRQATNTEAFF

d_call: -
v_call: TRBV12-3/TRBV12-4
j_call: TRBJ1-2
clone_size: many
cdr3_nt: TGTGCCAGCAGTTGGGGTTTAGGACTCCGCTATGGCTACACCTTC
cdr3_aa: CASSWGLGLRYGYTF

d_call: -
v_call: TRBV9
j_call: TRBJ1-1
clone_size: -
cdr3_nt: TGTGCCAGCAGCGGCGGGACTTTGAACACTGAAGCTTTCTTT
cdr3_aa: CASSGGTLNTEAFF

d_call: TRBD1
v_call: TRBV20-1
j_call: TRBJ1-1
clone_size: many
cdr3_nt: TGCAGTGCTCACCCCGTTGACAGGGGTGACACTGAAGCTTTCTTT
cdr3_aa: CSAHPVDRGDTEAFF

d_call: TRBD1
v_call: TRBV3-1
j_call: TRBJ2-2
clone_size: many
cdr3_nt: TGTGCCAGCAGCCAAGGTTGGGACAGCTCCACCGGGGAGCTGTTTTTT
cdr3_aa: CASSQGWDSSTGELFF

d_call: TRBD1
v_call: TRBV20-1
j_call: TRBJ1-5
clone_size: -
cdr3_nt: TGCAGTGCTAGAGGCTCTGACAGGGGGCTAGGTCAGCCCCAGCATTTT
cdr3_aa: CSARGSDRGLGQPQHF

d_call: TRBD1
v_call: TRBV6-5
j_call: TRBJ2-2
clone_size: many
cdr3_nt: TGTGCCAGCAGTTATAGGACAGGGGGCACCGGGGAGCTGTTTTTT
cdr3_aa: CASSYRTGGTGELFF

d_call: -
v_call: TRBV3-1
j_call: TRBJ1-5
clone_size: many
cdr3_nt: TGTGCCAGCAGCCAAGGGGCAGTTAGCAATCAGCCCCAGCATTTT
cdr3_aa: CASSQGAVSNQPQHF

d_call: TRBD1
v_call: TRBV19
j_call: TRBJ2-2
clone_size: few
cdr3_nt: TGTGCCAGTAGTATCGACAGGGGGCAAATCGGGGAGCTGTTTTTT
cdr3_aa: CASSIDRGQIGELFF

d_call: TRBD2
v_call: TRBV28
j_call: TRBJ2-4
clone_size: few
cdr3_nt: TGTGCCAGCAGTTTGGGACTAGATCTAGCCAAAAACATTCAGTACTTC
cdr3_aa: CASSLGLDLAKNIQYF

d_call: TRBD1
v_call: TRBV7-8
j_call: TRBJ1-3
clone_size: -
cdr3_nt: TGTGCCAGCAGCTTAGCCCTGGACAGGTCTGGAAACACCATATATTTT
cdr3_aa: CASSLALDRSGNTIYF

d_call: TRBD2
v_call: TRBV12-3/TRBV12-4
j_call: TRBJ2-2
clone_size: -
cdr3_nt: TGTGCCAGCAGTTTAAGGTTAGCTGGTGGACTAGCGGGAGGCAGCGACACCGGGGAGCTGTTTTTT
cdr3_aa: CASSLRLAGGLAGGSDTGELFF

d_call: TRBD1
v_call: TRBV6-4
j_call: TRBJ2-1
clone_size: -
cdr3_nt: TGTGCCAGCAGTGACGGGACAGGGGGCAATGAGCAGTTCTTC
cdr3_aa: CASSDGTGGNEQFF

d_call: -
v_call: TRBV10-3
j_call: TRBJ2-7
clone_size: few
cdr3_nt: TGTGCCATCAGTGAGGGTAGGCGTTACGAGCAGTACTTC
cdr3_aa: CAISEGRRYEQYF

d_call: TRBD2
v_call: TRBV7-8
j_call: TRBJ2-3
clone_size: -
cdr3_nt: TGTGCCAGCAGCGCCCAGCTCCTAGCGGGGGGAGATACGCAGTATTTT
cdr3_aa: CASSAQLLAGGDTQYF

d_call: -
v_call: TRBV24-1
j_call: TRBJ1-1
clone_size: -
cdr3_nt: TGTGCCACCAGTGATACCACTACTAGGACAGCGATGAACACTGAAGCTTTCTTT
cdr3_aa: CATSDTTTRTAMNTEAFF

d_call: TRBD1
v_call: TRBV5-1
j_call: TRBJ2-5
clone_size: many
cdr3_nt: TGCGCCAGCAGCTTGGTCCTACAGGGGATCCAAGAGACCCAGTACTTC
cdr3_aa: CASSLVLQGIQETQYF

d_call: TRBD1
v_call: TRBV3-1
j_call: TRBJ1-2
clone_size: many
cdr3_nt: TGTGCCAGCAGCCAGGTGACAGGGGGCGGCTATGGCTACACCTTC
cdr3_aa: CASSQVTGGGYGYTF

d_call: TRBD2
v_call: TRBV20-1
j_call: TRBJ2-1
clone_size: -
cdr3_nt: TGCTGTGCCCCAGGGAGACTAGCGGATAGCTCCTACAATGAGCAGTTCTTC
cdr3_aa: CCAPGRLADSSYNEQFF

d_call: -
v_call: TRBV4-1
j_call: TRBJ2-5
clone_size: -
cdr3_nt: TGCGCCAGCAGCCAAAGTACCTGGGGAGAGACCCAGTACTTC
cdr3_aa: CASSQSTWGETQYF

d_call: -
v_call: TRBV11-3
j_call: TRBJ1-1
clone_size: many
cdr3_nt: TGTGCCAGCAGCTTAGCCAGGACAGCTGGAGCTTTCTTT
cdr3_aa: CASSLARTAGAFF